A selection of T cell receptor beta chains follows, all from one sample in a study of blood T cell repertoires in COVID-19. The table came from immunoSEQ multiplex PCR; TCRdb's copy has only in-frame clones and leaves some out. The repertoire has over 100,000 clones, 78% of them found once; the top ten carry approximately 9.6%. Sequencing was carried out using peripheral blood. The source of these receptors is a man in his 60s with active or convalescent COVID-19. Both conserved end residues are part of each CDR3. D genes are given only for firm matches. Size is stated for part of the rows, as once, few or many counts, or as a class when the clone is expanded.

TRBJ1-5,TRBV2,-,few,CASSQGGSGNQPQHF,TGTGCCAGCAGTCAGGGAGGGTCGGGCAATCAGCCCCAGCATTTT
TRBJ1-2,TRBV28,TRBD1,-,CASSSRTGINYGYTF,TGTGCCAGCAGTTCCCGGACAGGGATAAACTATGGCTACACCTTC
TRBJ2-3,TRBV4-2,-,-,CASSPMAGQDTQYF,TGTGCCAGCAGCCCGATGGCAGGGCAAGATACGCAGTATTTT
TRBJ2-4,TRBV5-5,TRBD2,-,CASSFGLAGVIAKNIQYF,TGTGCCAGCAGCTTCGGACTAGCGGGCGTTATAGCCAAAAACATTCAGTACTTC
TRBJ1-4,TRBV10-3,-,-,CATKPLFF,TGTGCCACTAAACCGCTGTTTTTT
TRBJ2-7,TRBV11-3,TRBD1,once,CASSRDRDYEQYF,TGTGCCAGCAGCCGGGACAGGGACTACGAGCAGTACTTC
TRBJ1-1,TRBV15,-,-,CATSRDISTEAFF,TGTGCCACCAGCAGAGATATCAGCACTGAAGCTTTCTTT
TRBJ2-5,TRBV5-4,-,-,CASSFRGRETQYF,TGTGCCAGCAGCTTCAGGGGACGGGAGACCCAGTACTTC
TRBJ2-5,TRBV28,-,few,CASSPPGTQETQYF,TGTGCCAGCAGTCCTCCCGGGACACAAGAGACCCAGTACTTC
TRBJ2-2,TRBV10-1,-,few,CASSEVGSGELFF,TGCGCCAGCAGTGAGGTGGGCTCAGGGGAGCTGTTTTTT